Presented here are 30 T cell receptor beta chains from one specimen sequenced in a study of read filtering for tumor transcriptome and immune sequencing. Molecular barcoded adaptors covering alpha/delta and beta/gamma chains were used on approximately 400 ng RNA. TCRdb recomputed calls from the reads with MiXCR, one row per CDR3 protein. This table holds tens of thousands of distinct CDR3 sequences, roughly 21% found once. Sequencing used a population of CD138-negative cells sorted from bone marrow. All receptors come from a donor over 35 with multiple myeloma.

This chain joins TRBV5-1 and TRBJ2-3; possibly TRBD1 or TRBD2 for D (5 bases each). CDR1 SGHRS and CDR2 YFSETQ come from the germline V gene. V lost 7 bases and J lost 3, with 15 bases in between. The CDR3 is 14 amino acids. This CDR3 reads CASGSGTPTDTQYF. CDR3 coding DNA: TGCGCCAGCGGCTCCGGGACCCCTACAGATACGCAGTATTTT.

This clonotype was seen a handful of times. At one boundary the junction diverges from the germline segment, which might be a read error. V gene TRBV15 combines with J gene TRBJ2-7; D possibly uses TRBD1 or TRBD2 (6 bases each). CDR3 length equals 16 residues. The germline gives CDR1 LNHNV, CDR2 YYDKDF (reference sequence). CDR3 protein: CATSRGLGGGSCEQYF. In nucleotides, the CDR3 is TGTGCCACCAGCAGAGGGCTCGGAGGGGGGTCCTGCGAGCAGTACTTC.

The chain has TRBV25-1 and TRBJ1-4, with D tentatively TRBD1 (6 bases). This CDR3 region has 16 residues. CDR1 and CDR2 (germline): MGHDK, SYGVNS. Trimming left V 2 bases short and J 3 bases short, with 13 bases between. CDR3 DNA: TGTGCCAGCAGTGAAAAAAGGGGGGCGGCTAATGAAAAACTGTTTTTT. Amino acid sequence: CASSEKRGAANEKLFF.

In its sample, this clonotype was seen many times. V usage is TRBV6-2 or TRBV6-3 and J usage is TRBJ2-2; TRBD1 matches at 7 bases. Trimming took 4 bases from V and 6 from J; bases not matched to a gene: 5. CDR1 is MNHEY and CDR2 is SVGEGT in the germline V gene. CDR3 size: 14 residues. The chain's CDR3 is CASSSDRDPGELFF. CDR3 in DNA: TGTGCCAGCAGTTCTGACAGGGACCCCGGGGAGCTGTTTTTT.

This sequence joins TRBV12-3 or TRBV12-4 and TRBJ1-3; D gene ambiguous. V gave up 6 bases and J gave up 2 bases, with 14 bases separating them. The CDR3 totals 15 residues. CDR3 amino acids: CASSPGRVTGNTIYF. In DNA form, the CDR3 reads TGTGCCAGCAGCCCCGGACGGGTAACTGGAAACACCATATATTTT.

Concerning this clonotype itself: This likely reflects a read error, since a far larger clone is one base away. The chain joins TRBV28 to TRBJ1-1; TRBD2 aligns across 8 bases. With the DNA end fitting TRBJ2-7 better, the J assignment may be wrong. The V gene's germline CDR1 is MDHEN and CDR2 SYDVKM. This CDR3 has 15 residues. CDR3 coding DNA: TGTGCCCCGAGCTCTGGGAGCGGGGGCGCCTACAAGCAGTACTTC. Translation: CAPSSGSGGAYKQYF.

This clonotype was observed many times. This chain uses TRBV5-1 with TRBJ2-1; D gene unclear. Deletions cut 0 bases from V and 6 bases from J, with 4 bases between. Germline CDR1 is SGHRS and CDR2 is YFSETQ. The CDR3 has 12 amino acids. CDR3 sequence reads: CASSLEGNEQFF. Written as DNA, the CDR3 is TGCGCCAGCAGCTTGGAAGGCAATGAGCAGTTCTTC.

Regarding this clonotype: This could be a read error, since a much larger clone is one nucleotide away. The chain carries TRBV15 and TRBJ2-7; D remains ambiguous. Germline CDR1 reads LNHNV; CDR2 reads YYDKDF (reference sequence). CDR3 length: 12 residues. The CDR3 DNA follows: TGTGCCGCCAGCCCAGAGACGGGCGAGCAGTACTTC. This translates into CAASPETGEQYF.

The chain employs TRBV11-2 and TRBJ2-7; 7 bases match TRBD2. The CDR3 sequence is 19 residues long. J was trimmed by 1 base and V by 5 bases; bases with no gene match: 20. Germline CDR1 reads SGHAT; CDR2 reads FQNNGV. DNA for the CDR3: TGTGCCAGCAGCCCGATTCTTGGGACGGGGGGTACCAGGTCCTACGAGCAGTACTTC. It codes for CASSPILGTGGTRSYEQYF.

Many counts were recorded for this clonotype. The chain combines TRBV3-1 with TRBJ1-2; D is unresolved. The V and J ends lost 3 bases and 8 bases respectively, with 16 bases between them. Germline V gives CDR1 LGHDT, CDR2 YNNKEL (reference sequence). The CDR3 runs to 14 residues. Written as DNA, the CDR3 is TGTGCCAGCAGCCAGTCTTCGTCCGGGCACGGCTACACCTTC. Translating gives CASSQSSSGHGYTF.

This clonotype was observed many times. The J gene is TRBJ1-2, the V gene TRBV27; possibly TRBD1 for D (5 bases). Looked up from germline, CDR1 is MNHEY and CDR2 is SMNVEV (reference sequence). Trimming took 5 bases from V and 4 from J, leaving 14 bases between them. This CDR3 comprises 14 residues. As DNA, the CDR3 is TGTGCCAGCAGTCCCCAGGGACGGGTCTATGGCTACACCTTC. Translating gives CASSPQGRVYGYTF.

This chain connects TRBV7-9 to TRBJ1-2; tentative D call: TRBD1 (5 bases). V was shortened by 4 bases and J by 8 bases, with 11 bases between the two germline ends. The CDR3 extends over 12 amino acids. The V gene's germline CDR1 is SEHNR and CDR2 FQNEAQ (reference sequence). This chain's CDR3 is CASSWGQTGYTF. Written as DNA, the CDR3 is TGTGCCAGCAGCTGGGGCCAGACCGGCTACACCTTC.

This clonotype appeared many times. This sequence joins TRBV4-1 and TRBJ1-1; 8 bases map to TRBD1. J was trimmed by 7 bases and V by 4 bases; bases with no gene match: 8. The germline V gene encodes CDR1 MGHRA and CDR2 YSYEKL. CDR3 length equals 14 residues. CDR3 sequence (DNA): TGCGCCAGCAGCCCCCGGACAGGGCCATATGAAGCTTTCTTT. Translated: CASSPRTGPYEAFF.

Worth noting for this clonotype: A much larger clone differs from this one at a single base, so this may be a read error. The rearrangement uses TRBV6-1 and TRBJ1-1, with unresolved D. This CDR3 spans 9 amino acids. Germline lookup yields CDR1 MNHNS and CDR2 SASEGT. Trimming removed 6 bases at V and 9 bases at J, with 5 bases between. CDR3: CASRGKAFF. The CDR3 nucleotides read TGTGCCAGCAGGGGTAAAGCTTTCTTT.

Comments on this clonotype: A junction end diverges from the germline sequence, so it may reflect a read error. The chain links TRBV7-8 to TRBJ1-4; D gene uncertain. This CDR3 spans 11 amino acids. Looked up from germline, CDR1 is SGHVS and CDR2 is FQNEAQ. In nucleotides, the CDR3 is TGTGCCAGCAGCTTTAGTGAAAAACTGGTTTTT. This codes for CASSFSEKLVF.

Remarks on this clonotype: A much larger clone sits a single nucleotide away, making a read error possible. The chain combines TRBV28 with TRBJ2-3; D call uncertain. Trimming pared 6 bases from V and 2 bases from J, leaving 3 bases between. The germline V gene encodes CDR1 MDHEN and CDR2 SYDVKM. This CDR3 is built from 11 residues. The CDR3 DNA follows: TGTGCCAGCAGGAACACAGATACGCAGTATTTT. Protein sequence: CASRNTDTQYF.

This clonotype was counted once. V usage is TRBV6-5 and J usage is TRBJ1-6, with no clear D. CDR1 and CDR2 (germline): MNHEY, SVGAGI. The CDR3 runs 15 residues. V shed 6 bases and J shed 7 bases, with 16 bases lying between them. The CDR3 here is CASRKTGSANSPLHF. Written as DNA, the CDR3 is TGTGCCAGCAGAAAAACCGGGTCAGCAAATTCACCCCTCCACTTT.

With respect to this clonotype: A much larger clone differs from this one at a single base, so this may be a read error. This rearrangement joins TRBV6-6 to TRBJ1-6; the D gene is possibly TRBD1 (6 bases). CDR3 length equals 15 residues. V lost 5 bases, J lost 8 bases, and 16 bases lay in between. Per germline, CDR1 MNHNY and CDR2 SVGAGI (reference sequence). CDR3 sequence (DNA): TGTGCCAGCAGTGACCTGACAGGCCGAGATTCACCCCTCCACTTT. Amino acids: CASSDLTGRDSPLHF.

The rearrangement links TRBV29-1 to TRBJ2-3; 8 bases are shared with TRBD2. The germline V gene has CDR1 SQVTM and CDR2 ANQGSEA. CDR3 length equals 13 residues. The ends lost 7 bases at V and 8 bases at J; junction bases unmatched: 11. In nucleotides, the CDR3 is TGCAGCGCCCCGCTCGGGGGGGGTGGTACGCAGTATTTT. It specifies CSAPLGGGGTQYF.

This clonotype appeared many times. The V call is TRBV5-1, the J call TRBJ2-1; D assignment may be TRBD1 or TRBD2 (5 bases each). The CDR3 totals 12 residues. V lost 3 bases and J 7 bases, leaving 8 bases between the germline ends. Germline V gene data show CDR1 as SGHRS and CDR2 as YFSETQ. The CDR3 loop is CASSWDGNEQFF. The CDR3 DNA sequence: TGCGCCAGCAGCTGGGACGGTAATGAGCAGTTCTTC.

This clonotype appeared many times. The chain links TRBV5-1 to TRBJ2-1, with a tentative D call TRBD1 (6 bases). Trimming removed 1 base from V and 7 bases from J, with 9 bases in between. This CDR3 comprises 13 residues. Germline loops: CDR1 SGHRS, CDR2 YFSETQ. The CDR3 loop is CASSLSRGNEQFF. The CDR3, as DNA: TGCGCCAGCAGCTTGTCAAGGGGGAATGAGCAGTTCTTC. The variable domain in full, completed from reference TRBV5-1 and TRBJ2-1, reads KAGVTQTPRYLIKTRGQQVTLSCSPISGHRSVSWYQQTPGQGLQFLFEYFSETQRNKGNFPGRFSGRQFSNSRSEMNVSTLELGDSALYLCASSLSRGNEQFFGPGTRLTVL.

DNA for the CDR3: TGTGCCAGCAGTGTAGCTCGTAATGAAAAACTGTTTTTT. Translation gives CASSVARNEKLFF. The chain is built from TRBV2 and TRBJ1-4; D uncertain. The V gene lost 4 bases and the J gene lost 4 bases, with 7 bases spanning the gap. The CDR3 runs 13 residues. The germline gives CDR1 SNHLY, CDR2 FYNNEI.

With regard to this clonotype: With a much larger clone just one base away, this may be a read error. Lacking the conserved final phenylalanine or tryptophan, this CDR3 likely reflects a read error. The chain employs TRBV2 and TRBJ2-1; D uncertain. Germline CDR1 reads SNHLY; CDR2 reads FYNNEI. This CDR3 comprises 11 residues. The ends were cut back, 4 bases at V and 9 bases at J, with 7 bases in the middle. CDR3 residues: CASSVVSEQFS. The CDR3, as DNA: TGTGCCAGCAGTGTAGTGAGTGAGCAGTTCTCC.

In its sample, this clonotype was seen many times. The J gene is TRBJ1-5, the V gene TRBV20-1; 9 nucleotides agree with TRBD1. In germline, CDR1 is DFQATT, CDR2 SNEGSKA (reference sequence). V shed 0 bases and J 4 bases; nucleotides not matched to a gene: 1. CDR3 length equals 14 residues. The CDR3 sequence is CSAREGTGNQPQHF. The CDR3 coding sequence is TGCAGTGCTAGAGAGGGGACAGGGAATCAGCCCCAGCATTTT.

This clonotype came up many times. The V and J genes are TRBV20-1 and TRBJ2-6; no clear D gene. The V end was cut by 5 bases, the J end by 1 base, with 12 bases between. This CDR3 has 15 amino acids. Germline values: CDR1 DFQATT, CDR2 SNEGSKA (reference sequence). The CDR3 loop is CSASARRSGANVLTF. In DNA form, the CDR3 reads TGCAGTGCTTCGGCCAGGAGATCTGGGGCCAACGTCCTGACTTTC.

The CDR3 region is CASSGGLAQETQYF. The CDR3 nucleotides are TGTGCCAGCAGTGGAGGACTAGCCCAAGAGACCCAGTACTTC. The chain recombines TRBV6-1 with TRBJ2-5, with TRBD2 matching 8 bases. V was pared by 4 bases and J by 1 base, with 2 bases of the junction left unmatched. The CDR3 runs to 14 residues. Germline loops: CDR1 MNHNS, CDR2 SASEGT.

This chain uses TRBV12-3 or TRBV12-4 with TRBJ2-7; perhaps D is TRBD1 or TRBD2 (5 bases each). The CDR3 contains 16 residues. With 3 bases removed from V and 1 base from J, the gap between germline ends came to 16 bases. The CDR3 nucleotides read TGTGCCAGCAGTTTGGGCGCAGGGAGAGGGTCCTACGAGCAGTACTTC. This encodes CASSLGAGRGSYEQYF.

This clonotype was seen at least ten times. This rearrangement joins TRBV28 to TRBJ2-6; D may be TRBD1 (6 bases). Trimming stripped 5 bases from V and 2 bases from J, with 16 bases between. This CDR3 is built from 17 residues. The germline gives CDR1 MDHEN, CDR2 SYDVKM. CDR3 in amino acids: CASSTLRKGAGANVLTF. The CDR3 DNA reads as TGTGCCAGCAGTACCTTACGAAAGGGGGCTGGGGCCAACGTCCTGACTTTC.

Details on this clonotype: This could be a read error, since a much larger clone is one nucleotide away. V and J are TRBV18 and TRBJ2-3; the D is unclear. Per the germline V gene, CDR1 is KGHSH and CDR2 is LQKENI. V lost 1 base to trimming and J lost 8 bases, with 4 bases between them. This CDR3 is 11 amino acids long. The CDR3 protein is CASSPRSTQYF. The DNA of the CDR3 is TGTGCCAGCTCACCACGAAGTACGCAGTATTTT. Full variable domain (outside the CDR3, taken from reference TRBV18 and TRBJ2-3): NAGVMQNPRHLVRRRGQEARLRCSPMKGHSHVYWYRQLPEEGLKFMVYLQKENIIDESGMPKERFSAEFPKEGPSILRIQQVVRGDSAAYFCASSPRSTQYFGPGTRLTVL.

The sample holds a few counts of this clonotype. The chain carries TRBV5-4 and TRBJ2-3; perhaps TRBD2 as D (6 bases). The CDR3 spans 16 residues. Germline values: CDR1 SGHNT, CDR2 YYREEE (reference sequence). The V end lost 0 bases, the J end lost 6 bases, and 17 bases lay between the germline ends. The CDR3 DNA reads TGTGCCAGCAGCTTGGCCGCTAGCGCGTCCCGGGATACGCAGTATTTT. Translation gives CASSLAASASRDTQYF.